This T cell receptor (beta chain) came from a study of radiotherapy plus CTLA-4 blockade in lung cancer listed by TCRdb under 2018. With regard to the full study: Among the enrolled patients, approximately 18% had an objective response, and about 29% reached disease control. What the authors observed across the whole study: Increased serum interferon-beta after radiation, together with early dynamic changes in blood T cell clones, were reported to be the strongest predictors of response. After treatment with radiotherapy and ipilimumab, TCR clones that originated in tumors expanded in peripheral blood.

This clone was detected only a few times. The antigen it binds to is not known. The input lacks base qualities; no much larger clone sits a single base away. Library creation used the immunoSEQ multiplex PCR assay. This is the immuneACCESS table as TCRdb keeps it, with only in-frame sequences that have V and J called. A part of the clones is gone; compared with another copy, unresolved V genes explain less than half, and the rest is unexplained. The sample contains about 50,000 clones, 73% of them found a single time. The top ten constitute 3.5% of the sample. Focal radiation therapy combined with CTLA-4 blockade (ipilimumab) was tested in patients with chemo-refractory metastatic non-small-cell lung cancer. Specimen: peripheral blood, collected from a patient treated with radiotherapy plus ipilimumab. The source is a human donor with non-small cell lung cancer who had a complete response to radiotherapy plus ipilimumab.

The nucleotides are TGTGCCAGTAGTATATCCATATTACAGGGTACTGGAAACACCATATATTTT. The encoded protein is CASSISILQGTGNTIYF. Recombination linked TRBV19 to TRBJ1-3; the D gene is possibly TRBD1, with 6 bases matching. The germline V gene (reference sequence) gives CDR1 as LNHDA and CDR2 as SQIVND. V is shortened by 2 bases, J by 2 bases, and the region joining them spans 16 bases. The CDR3 goes from the cysteine to the phenylalanine over 17 residues. Only the CDR3 part of the read is kept: 51 bases, read in frame from the first base.